Listed below are T cell receptor beta chains from one sample, sequenced in a study of cytomegalovirus exposure and HLA in healthy donors. Measured with immunoSEQ multiplex PCR; TCRdb has only the in-frame clones, and not every one. Of about 200,000 clones detected, nearly 80% appear once; the ten largest clones hold around 1.9%. Sequencing was performed on PBMCs. The receptors originated from a male donor in good health and CMV-seronegative. Each CDR3 is given with its conserved first and last residue. The order of the fields is V gene, J gene, D gene, clone size, CDR3 protein, CDR3 DNA. The D gene is left open where the match is weak. Clone size is stated in some rows and not others, as once, few, many or a class when expanded.

V: TRBV6-1
J: TRBJ2-2
D: -
size: -
CDR3: CASSTNVGGELFF
DNA: TGTGCCAGCAGTACGAACGTCGGCGGGGAGCTGTTTTTT

V: TRBV4-2
J: TRBJ2-5
D: TRBD1
size: once
CDR3: CASSQEGQGGIETQYF
DNA: TGTGCCAGCAGCCAGGAAGGACAGGGGGGGATAGAGACCCAGTACTTC

V: TRBV7-9
J: TRBJ2-5
D: -
size: -
CDR3: CASSFGAADTETQYF
DNA: TGTGCCAGCAGCTTTGGGGCCGCCGATACAGAGACCCAGTACTTC

V: TRBV7-9
J: TRBJ2-5
D: TRBD2
size: few
CDR3: CSSSLTSGQETQYF
DNA: TGTTCCAGCAGCCTTACTAGCGGCCAAGAGACCCAGTACTTC

V: TRBV6-5
J: TRBJ2-7
D: -
size: -
CDR3: CASRDSGTYEQYF
DNA: TGTGCCAGCAGGGACTCCGGGACCTACGAGCAGTACTTC

V: TRBV5-6
J: TRBJ1-4
D: -
size: -
CDR3: CASSRTVLNEKLFF
DNA: TGTGCCAGCAGCCGGACAGTGCTTAATGAAAAACTGTTTTTT

V: TRBV9
J: TRBJ2-1
D: -
size: -
CDR3: CASSGSSYNEQFF
DNA: TGTGCCAGCAGCGGGAGCTCCTACAATGAGCAGTTCTTC

V: TRBV19
J: TRBJ2-2
D: -
size: -
CDR3: CASSSGEAGELFF
DNA: TGTGCCAGTAGTAGCGGGGAAGCCGGGGAGCTGTTTTTT

V: TRBV28
J: TRBJ2-7
D: TRBD1
size: -
CDR3: CASSSRRGQLYF
DNA: TGTGCCAGCAGTTCACGACGGGGACAGCTGTACTTC

V: TRBV19
J: TRBJ1-2
D: TRBD1
size: -
CDR3: CASRHFSARTGNYGYTF
DNA: TGTGCCAGTAGGCATTTTTCGGCGCGGACAGGGAACTATGGCTACACCTTC

V: TRBV7-2
J: TRBJ1-3
D: -
size: -
CDR3: CASSLALRARGNTIYF
DNA: TGTGCCAGCAGCTTAGCGCTGAGGGCGCGGGGAAACACCATATATTTT

V: TRBV11-2
J: TRBJ2-4
D: -
size: -
CDR3: CASSLDRNIQYF
DNA: TGTGCCAGCAGCTTAGACAGAAACATTCAGTACTTC

V: TRBV5-1
J: TRBJ2-2
D: TRBD1
size: -
CDR3: CASSVGTGGTGELFF
DNA: TGCGCCAGCAGCGTCGGGACAGGGGGTACCGGGGAGCTGTTTTTT

V: TRBV2
J: TRBJ1-2
D: -
size: once
CDR3: CASRTAFGYTF
DNA: TGTGCCAGCAGAACAGCCTTTGGCTACACCTTC

V: TRBV5-6
J: TRBJ1-6
D: -
size: -
CDR3: CASSFLNSPLHF
DNA: TGTGCCAGCAGCTTCCTAAATTCACCCCTCCACTTT

V: TRBV19
J: TRBJ1-1
D: -
size: few
CDR3: CASSPPTRTEAFF
DNA: TGTGCCAGTAGTCCCCCAACTAGGACTGAAGCTTTCTTT

V: TRBV19
J: TRBJ1-1
D: TRBD1
size: -
CDR3: CASSKDRDLNTEAFF
DNA: TGTGCCAGTAGTAAGGACAGGGATCTAAACACTGAAGCTTTCTTT

V: TRBV11-2
J: TRBJ2-7
D: TRBD2
size: -
CDR3: CASSSPLGLAYYEQYF
DNA: TGTGCCAGCAGCTCCCCCCTGGGACTAGCGTACTACGAGCAGTACTTC

V: TRBV5-6
J: TRBJ2-4
D: TRBD1
size: -
CDR3: CASSLVSGGKNIQYF
DNA: TGTGCCAGCAGCTTGGTATCAGGGGGAAAAAACATTCAGTACTTC